This note documents a single TCR beta chain sequence. The data belong to a study of blood T cells in healthy people across ages. Germline CDR1 reads MNHNS; CDR2 reads SASEGT. V lost 0 bases and J lost 6, with 15 bases in between. This CDR3 spans 16 amino acids. Primers used in a second PCR of roughly 7 to 11 cycles were a sample-barcoded 5' primer and a J-beta primer mix. One entry per CDR3 protein results from TCRdb running MiXCR on the 5' RACE reads. The sample holds about 900,000 distinct CDR3 sequences, approximately 65% seen once. The receptor was isolated from a man aged 25 to 40 in good health. The chain carries TRBV6-1 and TRBJ1-5; the D is unclear. The source material was blood. Here the CDR3 DNA reads TGTGCCAGCAGTGAAGCCGCGCTGGGGTATGGTCAGCCCCAGCATTTT. Its protein is CASSEAALGYGQPQHF.